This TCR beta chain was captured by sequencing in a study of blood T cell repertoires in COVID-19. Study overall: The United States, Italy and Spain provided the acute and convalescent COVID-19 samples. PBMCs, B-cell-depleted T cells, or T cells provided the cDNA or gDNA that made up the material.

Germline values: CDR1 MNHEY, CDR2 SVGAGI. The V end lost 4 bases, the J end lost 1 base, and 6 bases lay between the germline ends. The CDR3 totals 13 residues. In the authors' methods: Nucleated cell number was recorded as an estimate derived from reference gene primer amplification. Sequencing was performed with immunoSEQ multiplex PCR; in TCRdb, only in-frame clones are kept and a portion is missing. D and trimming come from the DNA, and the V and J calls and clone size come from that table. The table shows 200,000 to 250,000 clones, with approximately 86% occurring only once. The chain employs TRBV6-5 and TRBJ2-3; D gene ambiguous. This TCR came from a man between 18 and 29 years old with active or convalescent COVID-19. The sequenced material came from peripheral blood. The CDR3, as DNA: TGTGCCAGCAGTTCTCCGGGCACAGATACGCAGTATTTT. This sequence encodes CASSSPGTDTQYF.